This T cell receptor beta chain comes out of a study of cytomegalovirus exposure and HLA in healthy donors. Study results and caveats: The authors listed 150 to 200 TCR beta chains as cytomegalovirus-associated. Presence/absence results assume similar sequencing depth per donor, which may not hold.

PCR used 60 Vbeta primers and 13 Jbeta primers. Assay: immunoSEQ multiplex PCR; the TCRdb copy retains only in-frame clones and omits some. The sample holds roughly 81,000 clones, 60% to 85% seen once. This clone was detected once. The target antigen is unknown. V shed 2 bases and J shed 4 bases, with 14 bases lying between them. CDR3 length equals 15 residues. Germline values: CDR1 MDHEN, CDR2 SYDVKM. The receptor was derived from a boy between 10 and 17 years old in good health and CMV-seronegative. Sequencing input: PBMCs. The chain combines TRBV28 with TRBJ1-1; D not resolved. CDR3 sequence reads: CASSLTNVRGTEAFF. The DNA for the CDR3 is TGTGCCAGCAGTTTAACAAACGTCCGGGGCACTGAAGCTTTCTTT.